This TCR beta chain was sequenced during a study of beta chain features in type 1 diabetes. Reverse transcription of all isolated RNA meant that expressed TCRB transcripts were sequenced. Here immunoSEQ multiplex PCR was the method, and the copy in TCRdb shows in-frame clones only, minus some. The sample holds 640,000 or so clones, roughly an eighth seen once. Notes on the study in general: There was a moderate but significant shortening of TCRB CDR3s in all four CD4+ subsets of Type 1 diabetes patients.

Of note for this clone: The antigen remains undetermined.

The sequence derives from a man aged 18 to 35 with type 1 diabetes. Material for sequencing was naive CD4+ T cells from blood.

CDR3 protein: CASSSVAYGYTF. CDR3 coding DNA: TGTGCCAGCAGCAGTGTTGCCTATGGCTACACCTTC. This chain links TRBV6-6 with TRBJ1-2; D call uncertain. Germline CDR1 is MNHNY and CDR2 is SVGAGI (reference sequence). V gave up 6 bases and J gave up 4 bases, with 9 bases separating them. CDR3 size: 12 residues.